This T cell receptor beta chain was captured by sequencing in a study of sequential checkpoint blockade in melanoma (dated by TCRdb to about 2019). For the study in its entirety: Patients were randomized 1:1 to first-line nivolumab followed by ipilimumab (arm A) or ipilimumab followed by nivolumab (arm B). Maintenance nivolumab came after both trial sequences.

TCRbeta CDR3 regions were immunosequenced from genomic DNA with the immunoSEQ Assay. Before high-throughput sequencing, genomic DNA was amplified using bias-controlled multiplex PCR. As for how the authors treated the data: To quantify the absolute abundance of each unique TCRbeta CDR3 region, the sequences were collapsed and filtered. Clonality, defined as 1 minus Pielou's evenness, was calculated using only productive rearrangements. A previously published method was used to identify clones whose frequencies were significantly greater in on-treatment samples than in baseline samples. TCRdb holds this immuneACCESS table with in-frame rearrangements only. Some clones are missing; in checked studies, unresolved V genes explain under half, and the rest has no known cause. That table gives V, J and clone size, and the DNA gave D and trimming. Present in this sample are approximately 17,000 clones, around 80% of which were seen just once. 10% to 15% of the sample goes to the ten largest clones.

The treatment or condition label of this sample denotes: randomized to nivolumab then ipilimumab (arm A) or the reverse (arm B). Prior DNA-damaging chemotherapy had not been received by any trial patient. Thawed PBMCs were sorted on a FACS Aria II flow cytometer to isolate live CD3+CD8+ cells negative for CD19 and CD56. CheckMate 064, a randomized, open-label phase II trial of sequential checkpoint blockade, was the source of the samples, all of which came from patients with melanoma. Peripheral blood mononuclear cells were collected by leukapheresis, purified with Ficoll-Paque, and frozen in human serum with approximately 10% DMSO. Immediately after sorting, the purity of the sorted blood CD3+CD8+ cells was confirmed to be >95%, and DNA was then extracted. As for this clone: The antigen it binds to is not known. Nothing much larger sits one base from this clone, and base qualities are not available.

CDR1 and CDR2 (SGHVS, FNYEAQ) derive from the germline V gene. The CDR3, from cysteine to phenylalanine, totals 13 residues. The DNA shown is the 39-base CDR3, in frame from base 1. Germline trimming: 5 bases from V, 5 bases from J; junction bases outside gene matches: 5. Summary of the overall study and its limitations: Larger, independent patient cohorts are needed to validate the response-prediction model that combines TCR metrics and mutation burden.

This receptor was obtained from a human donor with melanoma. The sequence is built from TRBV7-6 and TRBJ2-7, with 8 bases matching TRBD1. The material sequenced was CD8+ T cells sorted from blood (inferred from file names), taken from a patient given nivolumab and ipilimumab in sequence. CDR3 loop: CASSRRTGNEQYF. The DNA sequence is TGTGCCAGCAGCAGACGGACAGGGAACGAGCAGTACTTC.